A single sample is the source of the 18 T cell receptor beta chains below, sequenced in a study of CD4 T cells in relation to SARS-CoV-2 and coronaviruses (dated by TCRdb to the early 2020s). These receptors' antigens are unknown. Library method: the immunoSEQ multiplex PCR assay. This immuneACCESS table, as held by TCRdb, lists in-frame sequences with V and J called but not all clones. Of the missing ones, under half trace to an unresolved V gene in checked studies; the others have no known cause. Present in this sample are roughly 41,000 clones, less than 85% of which were seen just once. The top ten hold roughly 4.7% of the sample. Sequenced sample: naive CD4+ T cells from PBMCs, cultured in vitro. In the paper's terms, the cell subset or site label means: naive CD4+ T cells isolated by negative enrichment. The origin of the receptors is an adult with COVID-19.

The chain carries TRBV19 and TRBJ2-7; the D is unclear. Germline V gene sequence: CDR1 LNHDA, CDR2 SQIVND (reference sequence). Trimming stripped 2 bases from V and 3 bases from J, with 14 bases between. The CDR3 consists of 15 residues. This CDR3 reads CASSIKVDGIYEQYF. Written as DNA, the CDR3 is TGTGCCAGTAGTATAAAAGTGGACGGAATCTACGAGCAGTACTTC.

The J gene is TRBJ1-5, the V gene TRBV5-5; maybe TRBD1 (5 bases). The CDR3 totals 14 residues. Between the trimmed V and J ends, which lost 0 bases and 5 bases, there was a span of 9 bases. Per the germline V gene, CDR1 is SGHKS and CDR2 is YYEKEE (reference sequence). CDR3 protein: CASSLAGPDQPQHF. For the CDR3, the DNA is TGTGCCAGCAGCTTGGCGGGGCCCGATCAGCCCCAGCATTTT.

DNA of the CDR3: TGTGCCAGCAGCTCTGGGGCACAGGAATTCTCTGGAAACACCATATATTTT. Its translation: CASSSGAQEFSGNTIYF. This rearrangement joins TRBV7-2 to TRBJ1-3, with D perhaps TRBD1 (5 bases). Trimming pared 4 bases from V and 0 bases from J, leaving 16 bases between. The CDR3 is 17 residues long. From germline, CDR1 is SGHTA and CDR2 FQGNSA.

The genes are TRBV30 and TRBJ1-3; TRBD1 aligns across 7 bases. Germline V CDR1 and CDR2: GTSNPN, SVGIG (reference sequence). This CDR3 comprises 16 residues. The junction had 12 bases not matched to a gene; V was cut back by 3 bases and J by 4 bases. The CDR3 loop reads CAWSGGDRESGNTIYF. CDR3 bases: TGTGCCTGGAGCGGAGGCGACAGGGAGTCCGGAAACACCATATATTTT.

DNA of the CDR3: TGTGCCAGCAGCTTAGTGGGGGGTTTCCAAGAGACCCAGTACTTC. It encodes CASSLVGGFQETQYF. The chain is built from TRBV7-6 and TRBJ2-5; D is perhaps TRBD2 (6 bases). Trimming left V 1 base short and J 1 base short, with 10 bases between. The CDR3 spans 15 residues. Germline assignment: CDR1 SGHVS and CDR2 FNYEAQ.

This rearrangement joins TRBV12-3 or TRBV12-4 to TRBJ2-7; D possibly corresponds to TRBD2 (6 bases). V was cut by 6 bases and J by 7 bases, with 16 bases left in between. The CDR3 contains 13 residues. This chain's CDR3 is CASSLNRGVEQYF. In DNA, the CDR3 is TGTGCCAGCAGCTTAAATCGCGGGGTTGAGCAGTACTTC.

The chain joins TRBV18 to TRBJ1-5; D remains unclear. The V gene lost 4 bases and the J gene lost 3 bases, with 4 bases spanning the gap. This CDR3 contains 12 residues. CDR1 and CDR2 (germline): KGHSH, LQKENI. The CDR3 sequence is CASSLPNQPQHF. Written as DNA, the CDR3 is TGTGCCAGCTCACTACCCAATCAGCCCCAGCATTTT.

The chain employs TRBV10-3 and TRBJ1-2, with D perhaps matching TRBD1 (5 bases). Germline V gene lookup returns CDR1 ENHRY and CDR2 SYGVKD. The ends were cut back, 7 bases at V and 6 bases at J, with 15 bases in the middle. This CDR3 has 13 amino acids. CDR3 loop: CAITQGELDGYTF. Here the CDR3 DNA reads TGTGCCATCACCCAGGGAGAATTAGATGGCTACACCTTC.

The rearrangement joins TRBV5-4 to TRBJ2-7, with TRBD1 as a possible D gene (6 bases). V lost 0 bases, J lost 0 bases, and 10 bases lay in between. Germline CDR1 reads SGHNT; CDR2 reads YYREEE (reference sequence). The CDR3 is 15 amino acids. For the CDR3, the DNA is TGTGCCAGCAGCTTGGACAGGGAGCGCTCCTACGAGCAGTACTTC. Amino acids: CASSLDRERSYEQYF. Full variable domain (outside the CDR3, taken from reference TRBV5-4 and TRBJ2-7): ETGVTQSPTHLIKTRGQQVTLRCSSQSGHNTVSWYQQALGQGPQFIFQYYREEENGRGNFPPRFSGLQFPNYSSELNVNALELDDSALYLCASSLDRERSYEQYFGPGTRLTVT.

CDR3 sequence: CASSRGGLAGVAEQFF. The CDR3 nucleotides read TGCGCCAGCAGCCGCGGGGGACTAGCGGGAGTGGCTGAGCAGTTCTTC. The chain joins TRBV5-1 to TRBJ2-1, with TRBD2 matching over 14 bases. J lost 9 bases, V lost 4 bases, and 9 bases had no gene match. There are 16 residues in the CDR3. Per the germline V gene, CDR1 is SGHRS and CDR2 is YFSETQ. The variable domain in full, completed from reference TRBV5-1 and TRBJ2-1, reads KAGVTQTPRYLIKTRGQQVTLSCSPISGHRSVSWYQQTPGQGLQFLFEYFSETQRNKGNFPGRFSGRQFSNSRSEMNVSTLELGDSALYLCASSRGGLAGVAEQFFGPGTRLTVL.

In this sample, this clone turned up a few times. This chain uses TRBV18 with TRBJ1-1, with D possibly TRBD1 on 6 matching bases. Germline V gene lookup returns CDR1 KGHSH and CDR2 LQKENI. The CDR3 runs to 15 residues. Trimming pared 4 bases from V and 0 bases from J, leaving 12 bases between. CDR3 loop: CASSLGQPMNTEAFF. CDR3 DNA: TGTGCCAGCTCACTCGGACAGCCCATGAACACTGAAGCTTTCTTT.

V and J are TRBV5-4 and TRBJ1-6; perhaps TRBD1 as D (6 bases). CDR1 is SGHNT, CDR2 YYREEE, per germline (reference sequence). The CDR3 runs 14 residues. V lost 1 base to trimming and J lost 7 bases, with 9 bases between them. CDR3 loop: CASSLTGYNSPLHF. The CDR3, as DNA: TGTGCCAGCAGCTTGACAGGGTACAATTCACCCCTCCACTTT.

V and J are TRBV6-5 and TRBJ2-5, with D possibly TRBD2 on 6 matching bases. Germline CDR1 MNHEY, CDR2 SVGAGI. Between the trimmed V and J ends, which lost 6 bases and 5 bases, there was a span of 13 bases. There are 13 residues in the CDR3. CDR3 bases: TGTGCCAGCAGACACGGGGGACGGGAGACCCAGTACTTC. It encodes CASRHGGRETQYF.

The rearrangement links TRBV9 to TRBJ2-1, with D unresolved. The V and J ends lost 0 bases and 0 bases respectively, with 7 bases between them. Germline V gene data show CDR1 as SGDLS and CDR2 as YYNGEE. The CDR3 runs to 15 residues. The CDR3 nucleotides read TGTGCCAGCAGCGTAGGCTTCTCCTCCTACAATGAGCAGTTCTTC. Protein sequence: CASSVGFSSYNEQFF.

The rearrangement links TRBV4-1 to TRBJ2-1; D is tentatively TRBD1 or TRBD2 (5 bases each). The CDR3 runs to 16 residues. Germline CDR1 reads MGHRA; CDR2 reads YSYEKL. Trimming stripped 0 bases from V and 6 bases from J, with 15 bases between. CDR3 residues: CASSQDPGQLRNEQFF. The CDR3 bases are TGCGCCAGCAGCCAAGATCCGGGGCAACTCCGCAATGAGCAGTTCTTC.

This chain links TRBV11-3 with TRBJ2-5; 8 nucleotides align to TRBD2. Per the germline V gene, CDR1 is SGHNT and CDR2 is YENEEA. Losses at the gene ends were 0 bases for V and 2 bases for J; bases not matched to a gene: 2. The CDR3 is 15 residues long. The CDR3 bases are TGTGCCAGCAGCTTAGAAGCGGGAGCACAAGAGACCCAGTACTTC. Residues: CASSLEAGAQETQYF.

V usage is TRBV2 and J usage is TRBJ2-7; TRBD1 or TRBD2 may be the D gene (6 bases each). Germline CDR1 SNHLY, CDR2 FYNNEI. The CDR3 length is 13 residues. Trimming cost V 10 bases and J 2 bases, with 15 bases left between them. The CDR3 DNA reads TGTGCCACCAAGGGGGGTGAACCCTACGAGCAGTACTTC. Translated: CATKGGEPYEQYF.

The chain employs TRBV24-1 and TRBJ2-5; the D is unclear. The CDR3 has 12 amino acids. Trimming pared 4 bases from V and 1 base from J, leaving 3 bases between. Germline CDR1 KGHDR, CDR2 SFDVKD. DNA of the CDR3: TGTGCCACCAGTGACCCCCAAGAGACCCAGTACTTC. It encodes CATSDPQETQYF.